Shown below are 32 T cell receptor beta chains from a single sample sequenced in a study of read filtering for tumor transcriptome and immune sequencing. The library was built from approximately 400 ng RNA with molecular barcoded adaptors for alpha/delta and beta/gamma chains. TCRdb called the reads again in MiXCR, with one record for every CDR3 protein. The sample includes about 58,000 distinct CDR3 sequences, roughly an eighth of them seen just once. Sequencing input: a population of CD138-negative cells sorted from bone marrow. These TCRs come from a donor at least 40 years old with multiple myeloma.

This clonotype was detected many times. This chain links TRBV20-1 with TRBJ1-5; 7 positions match TRBD1. The CDR3 loop spans 14 amino acids. The germline gives CDR1 DFQATT, CDR2 SNEGSKA (reference sequence). The CDR3 spells CSSQNTGGNQPQHF. CDR3 coding DNA: TGCAGCAGCCAGAATACAGGGGGCAATCAGCCCCAGCATTTT.

This clonotype was seen at least ten times. The chain combines TRBV7-9 with TRBJ1-6; D is ambiguous. Trimming stripped 1 base from V and 11 bases from J, with 12 bases between. Germline lookup yields CDR1 SEHNR and CDR2 FQNEAQ (reference sequence). The CDR3 covers 14 residues. The CDR3 region is CASSLGGGGAPLHF. The CDR3 region has the DNA TGTGCCAGCAGCTTAGGGGGTGGAGGTGCACCCCTCCACTTT. The full variable domain, in which reference TRBV7-9 and TRBJ1-6 provide the parts outside the CDR3, is DTGVSQNPRHKITKRGQNVTFRCDPISEHNRLYWYRQTLGQGPEFLTYFQNEAQLEKSRLLSDRFSAERPKGSFSTLEIQRTEQGDSAMYLCASSLGGGGAPLHFGNGTRLTVT.

This clonotype occurred many times. This chain connects TRBV19 to TRBJ2-2; maybe TRBD2 (7 bases). V lost 1 base to trimming and J lost 1 base, with 10 bases between them. The CDR3 length is 16 residues. Germline CDR1 and CDR2: LNHDA and SQIVND (reference sequence). The DNA of the CDR3 is TGTGCCAGTAGTATAGCCGGGGGGCTGAACACCGGGGAGCTGTTTTTT. Its protein product is CASSIAGGLNTGELFF.

Ten or more counts support this clonotype. The chain recombines TRBV20-1 with TRBJ1-1, with 9 bases fitting TRBD1. Per the germline V gene, CDR1 is DFQATT and CDR2 is SNEGSKA (reference sequence). J lost 0 bases, V lost 5 bases, and 1 base had no gene match. This CDR3 is 13 amino acids long. CDR3 sequence reads: CSAGTGMNTEAFF. CDR3 coding DNA: TGCAGTGCTGGGACAGGGATGAACACTGAAGCTTTCTTT.

This clonotype was detected many times. V gene TRBV5-1 combines with J gene TRBJ2-5, with 9 bases aligning to TRBD1. The length of the CDR3 is 14 residues. CDR1 SGHRS and CDR2 YFSETQ come from the germline V gene. Trimming took 4 bases from V and 5 from J; bases not matched to a gene: 6. As DNA, the CDR3 is TGCGCCAGCAGCCAACAGGGGGCTGGCGAGACCCAGTACTTC. This gives the protein CASSQQGAGETQYF. Filled out from reference TRBV5-1 and TRBJ2-5, the complete variable domain reads KAGVTQTPRYLIKTRGQQVTLSCSPISGHRSVSWYQQTPGQGLQFLFEYFSETQRNKGNFPGRFSGRQFSNSRSEMNVSTLELGDSALYLCASSQQGAGETQYFGPGTRLLVL.

In this sample, this clonotype turned up many times. V gene TRBV4-1 combines with J gene TRBJ1-1; no definite D call. Germline-derived CDR1 and CDR2 are MGHRA and YSYEKL. The germline V and J ends were trimmed by 1 base and 0 bases, with 6 bases remaining between them. The CDR3 runs to 14 residues. The DNA of the CDR3 is TGCGCCAGCAGCCAAGTAGGGATGAACACTGAAGCTTTCTTT. Translating it yields CASSQVGMNTEAFF.

As for this clonotype: No conserved phenylalanine or tryptophan ends this CDR3, so it is likely a read error. The chain employs TRBV10-3 and TRBJ2-5; 9 positions match TRBD1. The CDR3 loop spans 18 amino acids. CDR1 is ENHRY, CDR2 SYGVKD, per germline. The ends lost 4 bases at V and 5 bases at J; junction bases unmatched: 17. DNA for the CDR3: TGTGCCATCAGTGGACTGGTCGAGACAGGGGGACAGAGGGAGACCCAGTACTAC. It encodes CAISGLVETGGQRETQYY.

The chain links TRBV5-1 to TRBJ1-3; D is undetermined. Germline V gene lookup returns CDR1 SGHRS and CDR2 YFSETQ. This CDR3 region has 14 residues. V lost 4 bases, J lost 8 bases, and 16 bases lay in between. The CDR3 DNA is TGCGCCAGCAGCCCGCCCAGTGAGGGAGACACCATATATTTT. Translation: CASSPPSEGDTIYF.

The chain has TRBV11-2 and TRBJ2-7, with 10 bases lining up with TRBD2. This CDR3 contains 16 residues. Trimming at V came to 1 base and at J to 5 bases, leaving 8 bases not matched to a gene. From germline, CDR1 is SGHAT and CDR2 FQNNGV. The CDR3 reads CASSLGVAGGQHEQYF. CDR3 bases: TGTGCCAGCAGCTTAGGAGTAGCGGGGGGCCAACACGAGCAGTACTTC.

The sample holds many counts of this clonotype. This chain connects TRBV29-1 to TRBJ1-5, with unresolved D. There are 13 residues in the CDR3. V was pared by 1 base and J by 3 bases, with 7 bases between. Germline V lookup: CDR1 SQVTM, CDR2 ANQGSEA. Here the CDR3 DNA reads TGCAGCGTTGAAGTCGGACTCAATCAGCCCCAGCATTTT. Translation: CSVEVGLNQPQHF.

This clonotype appeared a few times. This may be a read error, as it is one base from a much larger clone. This rearrangement joins TRBV7-9 to TRBJ2-1; D is unresolved. Germline-derived CDR1 and CDR2 are SEHNR and FQNEAQ (reference sequence). This CDR3 comprises 12 residues. The V end lost 0 bases, the J end lost 7 bases, and 4 bases lay between the germline ends. As DNA, the CDR3 is TGTGCCAGCAGCTTAGCCGAGAATGAGCAGTTCTTC. Residues: CASSLAENEQFF.

This clonotype was observed many times. The chain uses TRBV12-3 or TRBV12-4 and TRBJ2-2; possible D gene TRBD1, 5 bases. Trimming stripped 7 bases from V and 5 bases from J, with 14 bases between. The CDR3 covers 14 residues. CDR3 nucleotide sequence: TGTGCCAGCACCGACAGTGAAAGAACCGGGGAGCTGTTTTTT. Its translation: CASTDSERTGELFF.

Many counts were recorded for this clonotype. The genes are TRBV6-6 and TRBJ1-5; D is perhaps TRBD1 (6 bases). This CDR3 contains 15 residues. Germline CDR1 MNHNY, CDR2 SVGAGI (reference sequence). V shed 1 base and J shed 0 bases, with 7 bases lying between them. The DNA of the CDR3 is TGTGCCAGCAGTTACTGGACAGATAGCAATCAGCCCCAGCATTTT. It codes for CASSYWTDSNQPQHF.

This clonotype showed up many times. The chain couples TRBV12-3 or TRBV12-4 to TRBJ2-7; D is ambiguous. V lost 5 bases and J lost 5, with 10 bases in between. CDR3 size: 12 residues. This CDR3 is CASSPLLHEQYF. The CDR3 bases are TGTGCCAGCAGTCCCCTATTACACGAGCAGTACTTC.

The V call is TRBV29-1, the J call TRBJ2-1; D is unresolved. The V gene lost 5 bases and the J gene lost 15 bases, with 17 bases spanning the gap. Germline CDR1 is SQVTM and CDR2 is ANQGSEA. The CDR3 extends over 11 amino acids. The CDR3 loop reads CSVLYLNEWFF. In nucleotides, the CDR3 is TGCAGCGTTCTTTACCTCAATGAGTGGTTCTTC.

In this sample, this clonotype turned up many times. This chain links TRBV20-1 with TRBJ2-3; TRBD2 matches at 8 bases. The CDR3 runs to 15 residues. CDR1 and CDR2 from the germline V gene are DFQATT and SNEGSKA (reference sequence). V was pared by 1 base and J by 0 bases, with 3 bases of the junction left unmatched. CDR3 DNA sequence: TGCAGTGCTAGAGGCGGGGGGATTAGCACAGATACGCAGTATTTT. This encodes CSARGGGISTDTQYF.

This clonotype was recorded at least ten times. This chain uses TRBV27 with TRBJ2-7; no firm D call. CDR1 and CDR2 from the germline V gene are MNHEY and SMNVEV (reference sequence). V was pared by 10 bases and J by 0 bases, with 16 bases between. This CDR3 spans 14 amino acids. The CDR3 here is CATLDTSYSYEQYF. CDR3 nucleotides: TGTGCCACCCTTGACACATCATACTCCTACGAGCAGTACTTC.

Ten or more counts support this clonotype. The chain links TRBV7-2 to TRBJ2-1, with TRBD1 as a possible D gene (6 bases). The germline gives CDR1 SGHTA, CDR2 FQGNSA. CDR3 length equals 16 residues. Trimming took 6 bases from V and 1 from J, leaving 16 bases between them. The CDR3 DNA sequence: TGTGCCAGCAGGGTACTTACAGGGATGTCCTACAATGAGCAGTTCTTC. Translation gives CASRVLTGMSYNEQFF.

This clonotype has a handful of counts. The genes are TRBV12-3 or TRBV12-4 and TRBJ1-5, with D unresolved. Trimming removed 4 bases from V and 0 bases from J, with 10 bases in between. The CDR3 is 15 residues long. The CDR3 coding sequence is TGTGCCAGCAGTTCCCCAGGAGTTAGCAATCAGCCCCAGCATTTT. It codes for CASSSPGVSNQPQHF.

This clonotype has ten or more counts. The chain joins TRBV20-1 to TRBJ1-1; 7 bases are shared with TRBD1. Germline values: CDR1 DFQATT, CDR2 SNEGSKA (reference sequence). V trimming: 1 base; J trimming: 3 bases; junction bases outside the gene matches: 5. The CDR3 sequence is 14 residues long. Here the CDR3 reads CSARVGQMYTEAFF. The CDR3 nucleotides are TGCAGTGCTAGAGTGGGACAGATGTACACTGAAGCTTTCTTT.

Note on this clonotype: A much larger clone sits a single nucleotide away, making a read error possible. The V call is TRBV5-1, the J call TRBJ2-2; a possible D gene is TRBD1 (5 bases). Germline lookup yields CDR1 SGHRS and CDR2 YFSETQ. CDR3 length: 15 amino acids. With 3 bases removed from V and 1 base from J, the gap between germline ends came to 10 bases. CDR3 sequence reads: CASSSIQVNTGELFF. The CDR3 DNA is TGCGCCAGCAGCTCGATACAGGTGAACACCGGGGAGCTGTTTTTT.

This rearrangement joins TRBV4-1 to TRBJ1-5; D gene ambiguous. Trimming took 2 bases from V and 1 from J, leaving 9 bases between them. Per germline, CDR1 MGHRA and CDR2 YSYEKL. The CDR3 spans 15 residues. The CDR3 DNA sequence: TGCGCCAGCAGCCAACTGGGAAACAGCAATCAGCCCCAGCATTTT. Protein sequence: CASSQLGNSNQPQHF.

Note on this clonotype: A much larger clone lies one base from this, so it may be a read error. The V call is TRBV7-2, the J call TRBJ2-2; a weak D match, TRBD1 (6 bases). Germline V gene sequence: CDR1 SGHTA, CDR2 FQGNSA. CDR3 length: 12 amino acids. The CDR3 reads CASSSPPGELSF. Written as DNA, the CDR3 is TGTGCCAGCAGCTCTCCCCCAGGGGAGCTGTCTTTT. The whole variable domain, remainder taken from reference TRBV7-2 and TRBJ2-2, is GAGVSQSPSNKVTEKGKDVELRCDPISGHTALYWYRQSLGQGLEFLIYFQGNSAPDKSGLPSDRFSAERTGGSVSTLTIQRTQQEDSAVYLCASSSPPGELSFGEGSRLTVL.

A note on this clonotype: This may come from a read error, since a much larger clone is one base off. The CDR3 DNA sequence: TGTGCCAGCAGCTTATCAGCGGGGGGACCCTACAATGAGCAGTTCTTC. Translation: CASSLSAGGPYNEQFF. This rearrangement joins TRBV11-2 to TRBJ2-1; 9 nucleotides match TRBD2. V lost 2 bases to trimming and J lost 2 bases; unmatched junction nucleotides: 4. This CDR3 contains 16 residues. Germline assignment: CDR1 SGHAT and CDR2 FQNNGV.

This clonotype was seen a few times. The V call is TRBV19, the J call TRBJ2-3; the match to TRBD2 covers 9 bases. Germline V gene data show CDR1 as LNHDA and CDR2 as SQIVND (reference sequence). V lost 5 bases and J lost 5; bases outside the gene matches: 17. The CDR3 loop spans 18 amino acids. The DNA of the CDR3 is TGTGCCAGTAGTTCCCACTTCTCGGCTAGCGGGGCTGGAGATACGCAGTATTTT. Amino acid sequence: CASSSHFSASGAGDTQYF.

This clonotype was recorded once. This chain links TRBV29-1 with TRBJ2-5, with D unclear. Between the trimmed V and J ends, which lost 4 bases and 5 bases, there was a span of 11 bases. Germline V gene sequence: CDR1 SQVTM, CDR2 ANQGSEA. The CDR3 has 12 residues. CDR3: CSVARGRETQYF. The CDR3 coding sequence is TGCAGCGTTGCCAGAGGTCGGGAGACCCAGTACTTC. The full variable domain, in which reference TRBV29-1 and TRBJ2-5 provide the parts outside the CDR3, is SAVISQKPSRDICQRGTSLTIQCQVDSQVTMMFWYRQQPGQSLTLIATANQGSEATYESGFVIDKFPISRPNLTFSTLTVSNMSPEDSSIYLCSVARGRETQYFGPGTRLLVL.

This clonotype was counted ten times or more. This chain uses TRBV1 with TRBJ2-1; the table names TRBD2, a call not compared with the DNA. TRBV1 is annotated as a pseudogene. This CDR3 has 15 amino acids. The CDR3 reads CTSSQGLAGYNEQFF. CDR3 bases: TGCACCAGCAGCCAAGGACTAGCGGGGTACAATGAGCAGTTCTTC.

This chain uses TRBV6-7 with TRBJ2-7; 8 bases are a match to TRBD1. TRBV6-7 belongs to the ORF category, with a function that is uncertain. This CDR3 comprises 14 residues. The junction had 3 bases not matched to a gene; V was cut back by 0 bases and J by 5 bases. The chain's CDR3 is CASSYSGQGDEQYF. CDR3 DNA sequence: TGTGCCAGCAGTTACTCCGGACAGGGAGACGAGCAGTACTTC.

About this clonotype: A much larger clone sits a single nucleotide away, making a read error possible. The conserved final phenylalanine or tryptophan is absent from the CDR3, which likely points to a read error. This chain uses TRBV29-1 with TRBJ2-5, with no clear D. Looked up from germline, CDR1 is SQVTM and CDR2 is ANQGSEA. This CDR3 is built from 11 residues. The ends were cut back, 6 bases at V and 7 bases at J, with 12 bases in the middle. This chain's CDR3 is CSVSAPGTQYS. For the CDR3, the DNA is TGCAGCGTATCCGCCCCCGGGACCCAGTACTCC.

This clonotype was counted ten times or more. The chain is built from TRBV5-1 and TRBJ1-5; 8 bases align to TRBD1. The CDR3 has 16 amino acids. The germline CDR1 and CDR2 sequences are SGHRS and YFSETQ. J lost 0 bases, V lost 4 bases, and 6 bases had no gene match. DNA for the CDR3: TGCGCCAGCAGCGCCGGACAGGGCCCTAGCAATCAGCCCCAGCATTTT. This sequence encodes CASSAGQGPSNQPQHF.

The chain links TRBV7-8 to TRBJ2-2, with D perhaps TRBD2 (6 bases). V was trimmed by 4 bases and J by 1 base, leaving 13 bases between them. Germline V gene lookup returns CDR1 SGHVS and CDR2 FQNEAQ. The CDR3 covers 16 residues. As DNA, the CDR3 is TGTGCCAGCAGCTCCGCCTGGGGGGTGAACACCGGGGAGCTGTTTTTT. It yields the protein CASSSAWGVNTGELFF.

This clonotype has a count of ten or more. V is TRBV19 and J is TRBJ2-7; 8 bases align to TRBD1. The CDR3 spans 13 residues. CDR1 is LNHDA and CDR2 is SQIVND in the germline V gene (reference sequence). Trimming cost V 10 bases and J 0 bases; bases outside gene matches: 5. The CDR3 sequence is CATTGGSSYEQYF. As DNA, the CDR3 is TGTGCCACCACAGGGGGAAGCTCCTACGAGCAGTACTTC.